The sequence of this TCR beta chain was determined in a study of blood T cell repertoires in COVID-19. Study at large: Some COVID-19 samples were acute and others convalescent; all came from the United States, Italy and Spain.

Participant age was about 18 to 89 years, and participants resided in 25 or so US areas. Authors' methods: The authors estimated nucleated cell counts from reference gene primer amplification. The assay was immunoSEQ multiplex PCR, and TCRdb's table has in-frame clones only and misses some. V, J and clone size are those of that table, while D and trimming were read from the DNA. This sample has about 240,000 clones, with around 89% found just once. CDR3 size: 16 residues. Trimming took 4 bases from V and 6 from J, leaving 21 bases between them. CDR1 and CDR2 from the germline V gene are LGHDT and YNNKEL (reference sequence).

The sample taken for sequencing was PBMCs or T cells enriched from blood (not recorded which). The J gene is TRBJ1-1, the V gene TRBV3-1 (or the pseudogene TRBV3-2); tentatively, D is TRBD1 (6 bases). This TCR was sampled from a woman aged 25 to 39 who had recovered from COVID-19. CDR3 protein: CASSPPNREGVPEAFF. CDR3 sequence (DNA): TGTGCCAGCAGCCCTCCGAATCGTGAGGGGGTTCCTGAAGCTTTCTTT.